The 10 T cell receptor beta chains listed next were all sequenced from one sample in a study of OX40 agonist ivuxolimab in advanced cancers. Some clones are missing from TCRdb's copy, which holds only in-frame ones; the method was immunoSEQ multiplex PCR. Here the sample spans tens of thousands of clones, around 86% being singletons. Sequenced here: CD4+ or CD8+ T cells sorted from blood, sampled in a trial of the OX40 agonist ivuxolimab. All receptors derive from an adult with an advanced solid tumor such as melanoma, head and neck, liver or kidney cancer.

The CDR3 sequence is CAISEGGLAGGPAETQYF. The CDR3 coding sequence is TGTGCCATCAGTGAAGGGGGGCTAGCGGGAGGGCCAGCGGAGACCCAGTACTTC. The gene calls are TRBV10-3 and TRBJ2-5, with 12 bases that match TRBD2. The CDR3 runs to 18 residues. V was clipped by 3 bases and J by 5 bases; unmatched bases: 13. Germline CDR1 reads ENHRY; CDR2 reads SYGVKD.

The CDR3 nucleotides are TGTGCCAGCAGTGCCCTCAACTCTGGGGCCAACGTCCTGACTTTC. Translated, it gives CASSALNSGANVLTF. The V and J genes are TRBV2 and TRBJ2-6; D gene unclear. This CDR3 comprises 15 residues. V dropped 4 bases and J dropped 0 bases, with 7 bases sitting between them. Germline V gene lookup returns CDR1 SNHLY and CDR2 FYNNEI.

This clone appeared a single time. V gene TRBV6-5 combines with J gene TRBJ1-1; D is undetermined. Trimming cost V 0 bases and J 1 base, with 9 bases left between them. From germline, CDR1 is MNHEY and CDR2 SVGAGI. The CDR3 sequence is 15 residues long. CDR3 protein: CASSYSGKGNTEAFF. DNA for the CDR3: TGTGCCAGCAGTTACTCGGGGAAGGGGAACACTGAAGCTTTCTTT.

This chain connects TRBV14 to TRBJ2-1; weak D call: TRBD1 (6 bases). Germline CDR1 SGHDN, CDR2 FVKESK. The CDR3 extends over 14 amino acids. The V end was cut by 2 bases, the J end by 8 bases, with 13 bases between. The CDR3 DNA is TGTGCCAGCAGCCAACAGGGGTATTTTGATGAGCAGTTCTTC. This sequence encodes CASSQQGYFDEQFF.

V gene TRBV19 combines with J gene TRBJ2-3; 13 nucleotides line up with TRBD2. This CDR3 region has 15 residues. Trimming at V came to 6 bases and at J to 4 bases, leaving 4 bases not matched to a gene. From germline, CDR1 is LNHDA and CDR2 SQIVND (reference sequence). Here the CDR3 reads CASSALAGGSDTQYF. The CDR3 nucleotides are TGTGCCAGTAGCGCACTAGCGGGGGGGTCAGATACGCAGTATTTT.

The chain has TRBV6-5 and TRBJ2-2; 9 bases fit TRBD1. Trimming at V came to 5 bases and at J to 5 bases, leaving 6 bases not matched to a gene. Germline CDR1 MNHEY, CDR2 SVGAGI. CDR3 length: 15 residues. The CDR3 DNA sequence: TGTGCCAGCAGTATCACAGGGGGCGCAACCGGGGAGCTGTTTTTT. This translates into CASSITGGATGELFF.

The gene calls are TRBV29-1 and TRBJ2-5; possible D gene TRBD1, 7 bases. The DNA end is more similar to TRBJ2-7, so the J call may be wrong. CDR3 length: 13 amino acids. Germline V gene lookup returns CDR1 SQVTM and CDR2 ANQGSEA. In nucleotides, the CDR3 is TGCAGCGTCGGGGTGACCCAGGGGGGCGAGCAGTACTTC. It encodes CSVGVTQGGEQYF.

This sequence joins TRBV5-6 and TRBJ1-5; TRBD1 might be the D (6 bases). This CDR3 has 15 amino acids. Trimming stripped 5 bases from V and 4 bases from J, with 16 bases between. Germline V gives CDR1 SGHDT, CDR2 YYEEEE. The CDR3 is CASSLRGFPNQPQHF. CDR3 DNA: TGTGCCAGCAGTTTGAGGGGGTTTCCTAATCAGCCCCAGCATTTT. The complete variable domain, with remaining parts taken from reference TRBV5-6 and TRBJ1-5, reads DAGVTQSPTHLIKTRGQQVTLRCSPKSGHDTVSWYQQALGQGPQFIFQYYEEEERQRGNFPDRFSGHQFPNYSSELNVNALLLGDSALYLCASSLRGFPNQPQHFGDGTRLSIL.

CDR3 DNA sequence: TGTGCCAGCACCCCTAGCCGGGGCTCATATGGCTACACCTTC. Translated, it gives CASTPSRGSYGYTF. This sequence joins TRBV6-4 and TRBJ1-2; D perhaps matches TRBD1 (5 bases). This CDR3 has 14 amino acids. The ends were cut back, 7 bases at V and 5 bases at J, with 17 bases in the middle. In germline, CDR1 is MRHNA, CDR2 SNTAGT.

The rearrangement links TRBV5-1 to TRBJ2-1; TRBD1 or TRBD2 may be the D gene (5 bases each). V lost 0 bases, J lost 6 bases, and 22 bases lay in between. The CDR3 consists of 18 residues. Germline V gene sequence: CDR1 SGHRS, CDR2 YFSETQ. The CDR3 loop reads CASSLAVNLGDRGNEQFF. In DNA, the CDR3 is TGCGCCAGCAGCTTGGCCGTTAATTTGGGGGACCGAGGCAATGAGCAGTTCTTC.